This T cell receptor beta chain originates from a study of cytomegalovirus exposure and HLA in healthy donors. Study conclusions and caveats: Cytomegalovirus-associated status was assigned to about 160 TCR beta chains. HLA alleles were associated with 17,000 or so TCR beta sequences in a later analysis at 0.05 false discovery rate.

PCR used 60 Vbeta primers and 13 Jbeta primers. Profiling relied on immunoSEQ multiplex PCR, and the TCRdb table lists in-frame clones only, not all of them. The repertoire holds around 85,000 clones, with over 70% as singletons. As regards this clone: Its antigen is unidentified.

Germline-derived CDR1 and CDR2 are SGDLS and YYNGEE. The CDR3 loop spans 14 amino acids. V was cut by 1 base and J by 3 bases, with 9 bases left in between. The clonotype was recovered from a male donor in good health and CMV-seronegative. This chain connects TRBV9 to TRBJ2-3; D is unresolved. Sequenced: PBMCs. CDR3 in amino acids: CASSVNSVTDTQYF. The DNA for the CDR3 is TGTGCCAGCAGCGTAAATTCGGTGACAGATACGCAGTATTTT.